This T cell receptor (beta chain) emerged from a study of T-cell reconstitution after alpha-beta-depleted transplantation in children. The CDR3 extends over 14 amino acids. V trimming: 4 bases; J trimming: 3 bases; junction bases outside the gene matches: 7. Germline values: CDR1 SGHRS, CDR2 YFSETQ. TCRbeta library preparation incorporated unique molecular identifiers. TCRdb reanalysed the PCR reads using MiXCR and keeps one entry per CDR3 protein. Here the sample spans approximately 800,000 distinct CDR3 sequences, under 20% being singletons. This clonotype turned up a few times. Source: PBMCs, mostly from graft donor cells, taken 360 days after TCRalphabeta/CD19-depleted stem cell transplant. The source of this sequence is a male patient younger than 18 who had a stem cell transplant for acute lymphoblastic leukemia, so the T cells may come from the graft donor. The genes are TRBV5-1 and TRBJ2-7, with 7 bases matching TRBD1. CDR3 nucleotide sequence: TGCGCCAGCAGCGCCGGACAGGTGGGCTACGAGCAGTACTTC. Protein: CASSAGQVGYEQYF.